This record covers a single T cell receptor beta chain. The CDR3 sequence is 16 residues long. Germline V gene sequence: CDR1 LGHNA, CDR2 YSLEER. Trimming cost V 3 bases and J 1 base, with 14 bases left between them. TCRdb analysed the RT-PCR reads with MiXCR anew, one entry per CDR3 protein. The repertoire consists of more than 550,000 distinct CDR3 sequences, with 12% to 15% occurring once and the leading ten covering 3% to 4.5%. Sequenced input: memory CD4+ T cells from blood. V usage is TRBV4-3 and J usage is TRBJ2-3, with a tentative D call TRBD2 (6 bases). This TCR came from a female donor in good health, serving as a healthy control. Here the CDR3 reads CASSHHRDSRTDTQYF. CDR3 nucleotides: TGCGCCAGCAGCCACCACCGGGACTCCCGCACAGATACGCAGTATTTT.